These 11 T cell receptor beta chains originate from one sample sequenced in a study of cytomegalovirus exposure and HLA in healthy donors. The PCR had 60 Vbeta and 13 Jbeta primers. Libraries were prepared by immunoSEQ multiplex PCR; TCRdb keeps only in-frame clonotypes and omits some of them. The table has some 110,000 clones, approximately 70% seen once. The sequenced material came from PBMCs. These receptors were collected from a boy under 18 in good health and CMV-seronegative.

The chain uses TRBV30 and TRBJ1-5; TRBD1 is a possible D gene (5 bases). Deletions cut 2 bases from V and 3 bases from J, with 11 bases between. The CDR3 has 14 amino acids. Per germline, CDR1 GTSNPN and CDR2 SVGIG (reference sequence). The CDR3 region is CAWSRGGINQPQHF. As DNA, the CDR3 is TGTGCCTGGAGTCGGGGGGGGATCAATCAGCCCCAGCATTTT.

The chain employs TRBV2 and TRBJ2-7; D may be TRBD1 (7 bases). The germline V and J ends were trimmed by 4 bases and 5 bases, with 12 bases remaining between them. Germline loops: CDR1 SNHLY, CDR2 FYNNEI. This CDR3 has 13 residues. The CDR3 region has the DNA TGTGCCAGCAGTGGGAGGGGGCACAACGAGCAGTACTTC. It specifies CASSGRGHNEQYF.

This rearrangement joins TRBV11-2 to TRBJ2-2, with 9 bases matching TRBD2. The V gene end was trimmed by 5 bases and the J gene end by 3 bases; junction bases not matched to a gene: 10. The CDR3 sequence is 17 residues long. Germline V gene data show CDR1 as SGHAT and CDR2 as FQNNGV. CDR3 residues: CASSLSGGKVHTGELFF. The CDR3 DNA sequence: TGTGCCAGCAGCCTAAGCGGGGGGAAGGTGCACACCGGGGAGCTGTTTTTT.

The rearrangement joins TRBV30 to TRBJ2-1, with a weak D call TRBD2 (5 bases). The V gene lost 0 bases and the J gene lost 7 bases, with 10 bases spanning the gap. CDR1 GTSNPN and CDR2 SVGIG come from the germline V gene (reference sequence). The CDR3 runs 13 residues. For the CDR3, the DNA is TGTGCCTGGAGTGTACGGGGTACTAATGAGCAGTTCTTC. It is translated as CAWSVRGTNEQFF.

The chain is built from TRBV6-5 and TRBJ1-1; 8 bases are a match to TRBD1. The germline CDR1 and CDR2 sequences are MNHEY and SVGAGI. With 5 bases clipped from V and 2 bases from J, the junction kept 4 bases outside the gene matches. The CDR3 runs 14 residues. The CDR3 here is CASSIQGANTEAFF. The CDR3 DNA is TGTGCCAGCAGTATCCAGGGGGCAAACACTGAAGCTTTCTTT.

The J gene is TRBJ1-4, the V gene TRBV15; D might be TRBD1 (6 bases). Per germline, CDR1 LNHNV and CDR2 YYDKDF (reference sequence). The CDR3 is 14 residues long. The ends were cut back, 3 bases at V and 5 bases at J, with 10 bases in the middle. The CDR3: CATSSGQSNEKLFF. CDR3 bases: TGTGCCACCAGCAGCGGACAGTCAAATGAAAAACTGTTTTTT.

Concerning this clone: Likely a read error: the CDR3 ends without its conserved phenylalanine or tryptophan. The chain joins TRBV6-1 to TRBJ1-4; D is possibly TRBD1 (5 bases). The V and J ends lost 11 bases and 11 bases respectively, with 12 bases between them. The CDR3 runs to 10 residues. Per germline, CDR1 MNHNS and CDR2 SASEGT. The CDR3 sequence is CAYGGGKLFV. The CDR3 DNA sequence: TGTGCCTACGGTGGGGGGAAACTGTTTGTT.

The genes are TRBV27 and TRBJ1-6; D remains unclear. With 5 bases removed from V and 0 bases from J, the gap between germline ends came to 8 bases. The CDR3 loop spans 15 amino acids. Germline CDR1 reads MNHEY; CDR2 reads SMNVEV (reference sequence). CDR3 sequence: CASSTGSSYNSPLHF. CDR3 in DNA: TGTGCCAGCAGTACGGGGAGCTCCTATAATTCACCCCTCCACTTT.

This clone came up once. V gene TRBV5-4 combines with J gene TRBJ2-5, with D maybe TRBD2 (6 bases). With 3 bases removed from V and 4 bases from J, the gap between germline ends came to 13 bases. The CDR3 loop spans 14 amino acids. Germline V gene lookup returns CDR1 SGHNT and CDR2 YYREEE (reference sequence). This CDR3 is CASSSRGGVETQYF. The CDR3 DNA follows: TGTGCCAGCAGCTCCCGTGGAGGGGTAGAGACCCAGTACTTC.

The chain uses TRBV27 and TRBJ2-7; D is possibly TRBD2 (5 bases). The V and J ends lost 6 bases and 3 bases respectively, with 21 bases between them. The CDR3 runs to 16 residues. The germline CDR1 and CDR2 sequences are MNHEY and SMNVEV (reference sequence). The CDR3 nucleotides read TGTGCCAGCAGCCTATGGACTCCTCAAAACCTCTACGAGCAGTACTTC. It translates to CASSLWTPQNLYEQYF.

The chain uses TRBV6-4 and TRBJ2-1, with 9 bases that match TRBD2. V lost 4 bases and J lost 1; bases outside the gene matches: 5. This CDR3 is built from 16 residues. CDR1 is MRHNA, CDR2 SNTAGT, per germline. The CDR3 is CASSGLADASYNEQFF. The CDR3 region has the DNA TGTGCCAGCAGTGGACTAGCGGACGCATCCTACAATGAGCAGTTCTTC.